This T cell receptor (beta chain) was sequenced in a study of cytomegalovirus exposure and HLA in healthy donors (dated by TCRdb to about 2017). For context, the study as a whole: An earlier analysis of under 600 of the donors reported 250 to 300 Gb of sequence data and around 110 million unique TCR beta sequences from some 180 million T cells. All discovery cohort repertoires had been generated on a single sequencing platform. Genome-wide SNP genotypes for about 65% of the roughly 700 donors were used in a later genetic analysis, which treated that subset as a discovery cohort. To decide whether each TCR beta V gene segment behaved as functional or pseudogenic, an earlier analysis of approximately 590 of the donors relied on high-throughput TCR beta sequencing. Among about 400 genotyped donors of the cohort, an average of around 250,000 unique TCR beta nucleotide sequences was sequenced per donor, of which approximately 19% were non-productive. The study aimed to test whether signatures of past pathogen exposure could be identified by cataloging public T cell receptors. A later analysis re-analyzed previously published TCR beta repertoires from roughly 630 donors and added high-resolution HLA genotyping to study TCR occurrence patterns. Among the approximately 400 genotyped donors, around 81% belonged to the genetic ancestry cluster associated with self-reported Caucasian donors. HLA typing included class I and class II loci at four-digit resolution. The later analysis used no new phenotypic data to find candidate immune exposures, relying instead on TCR beta sequences and their occurrence across donors. Donor age, sex, ethnicity and CMV serostatus were compiled together with the repertoire data. High-throughput TCR immunosequencing, statistical association of individual TCRs with disease status, and machine learning were combined to predict cytomegalovirus infection status. Roughly 300 gigabases of sequencing data and some 85 million unique TCR sequences were included in an early release covering 500 to 750 HLA-typed donors. The study used immunosequencing to profile the T cell repertoires of around 600 subjects and linked those repertoires to cytomegalovirus serostatus. The number of typed donors differed by locus: about 620-640 for A, B, C, DRB1 and DQB1; approximately 530 for DQA1; some 590 for DPA1; and about 450 for DPB1. In addition to the first cohort of 666 subjects, a separate validation cohort of 100 to 150 different subjects was used. Because of strong linkage in the cohort, 4 to 6 DR-DQ haplotypes were treated as single units for association and clustering. Overall study results and their limits: Strong co-occurrence of HLA alleles, especially DR and DQ, made assigning TCR associations to individual alleles difficult. A group of highly shared sequence variants was considered likely to be a technical artifact of the sequencing pipeline. A further reported finding was that TCR beta sequences accurately predicted the HLA-A and HLA-B alleles for most subjects in the first cohort. A later genetic analysis associated a missense DCLRE1C variant with V-gene and J-gene trimming of TCR beta chains, and an independent cohort replicated the association. Most TCR sequences were seen in very few donors, while some public TCRs were found in many individuals. Some IMGT-functional V segments, including TRBV6-2 and TRBV6-3, could not be distinguished by the 87-base-pair reads and were therefore excluded. Only TCR beta chains were sequenced in this cohort, and the absence of alpha or paired-chain data limited detectable features. Correlated functional status among segregating V segments might be attributable to linkage disequilibrium, but an unknown experimental factor could not be ruled out. A total of some 180 TCR beta chains were listed by the study as associated with cytomegalovirus. In a later genetic analysis, fewer N-insertions in productive TCRs were reported among donors in an Asian-associated ancestry cluster than the approximately 670-donor mean. Presence/absence analyses assumed roughly uniform sequencing depth across donors, an assumption that may not hold. In vitro tests confirmed that a few of the cytomegalovirus-associated TCR beta chains recognize cytomegalovirus antigens. The only immune exposure information available for the cohort was CMV serostatus. The classifier was reported to diagnose cytomegalovirus status with high specificity and sensitivity in both the original and validation cohorts. According to a later analysis, parvovirus B19, influenza, CMV and Epstein-Barr virus appeared linked to several top co-occurrence clusters. Compared with equally common non-associated chains, HLA-associated TCR beta chains in a later analysis were more clonally expanded and had lower generation probabilities. According to the authors, the approach could potentially be generalized to other disease states and immunological phenotypes. At a false discovery rate of 0.05, a later analysis linked around 17,000 TCR beta sequences to specific HLA alleles. Because counts were too low, about 18 rarely observed V segments, including chromosome 9 orphons, were excluded from the earlier analysis of fewer than 650 of the donors. Because some donors lacked HLA typing at each locus, the association tests relied only on the typed subset. A later analysis found that most CMV-associated TCR beta chains appeared HLA-restricted, with HLA associations seemingly driven largely by CMV exposure. An earlier analysis of approximately 570 of the donors showed that most TCR beta V segments appeared in productive rearrangements either about 87% or about 30% of the time, which broadly matched IMGT annotations. In a later analysis, the rate of TCR association differed among HLA loci, with DRB1 alleles having the most associated TCRs and HLA-C alleles having the fewest.

As to this clone: Its antigen specificity is not known. No base quality values were provided; no much bigger clone lies one nucleotide off.

The cohort comprised under 700 healthy bone marrow donors. Cohort members were all nominally healthy when sampled, although unrecorded immune exposures were likely present. The donor tested CMV seronegative and was one of the 352 seronegative cohort members. A peripheral blood sample was collected from each donor, and TCR beta sequencing was performed on peripheral blood mononuclear cells. The Qiagen DNeasy Blood Extraction Kit was used to extract genomic DNA from the blood cell samples. The method was the immunoSEQ multiplex PCR assay. The multiplex PCR relied on a mix of 60 forward primers for TCR Vbeta segments and 13 reverse primers for TCR Jbeta segments. A multiplex PCR assay on genomic DNA amplified the CDR3 region of rearranged TCR beta genes. The Illumina HiSeq System was used to sequence the amplified TCR beta libraries as 87-base-pair reads. The original methods were these. Across the 670 or so repertoires, a later analysis counted about 81 million unique TCR beta chains, around 11 million of which were shared by at least two donors. Raw reads were error-corrected and collapsed into unique sequences with a nearest-neighbor algorithm that merged closely related sequences to remove PCR and sequencing errors. CDR3 sequences were aligned to IMGT reference sequences to assign V, D and J gene segments. For a sequence to be retained, a match of at least six nucleotides to both a V gene segment and a J gene segment was required. Rearrangements were called productive when the CDR3 lacked stop codons and stayed in frame with V and J; all others were non-productive. Following IMGT convention, CDR3 was defined as the stretch from the second conserved V-encoded cysteine to the conserved J-encoded phenylalanine. The earlier analysis of about 570 of the donors excluded any sequence lacking an unambiguous match to a single V gene segment. An earlier analysis of just under 600 of the donors called V segments functional above 56.7% productive rearrangements and segregating when the between-donor standard deviation exceeded 5%. A statistical classification framework was developed to diagnose cytomegalovirus status using the catalog of TCR beta chain sequences. In a later analysis, TCR nucleotide sequences were compared against IMGT/GENE-DB human TR gene sequences so that V and J genes could be assigned. Using the TCRdist pipeline, a later analysis assigned CDR3 sequences along with most-parsimonious VDJ recombination scenarios. In a later analysis, each TCR beta chain was defined by its CDR3 amino acid sequence together with its V-gene family, and reads lacking a unique V-gene family were excluded. As a way to deal with suspected cross-contamination and a sequencing artifact, a later analysis dropped over 550 nucleotide sequences that were highly shared and had low generation probability. A later analysis calculated a clonal expansion index for each public chain from normalized within-repertoire ranks of inferred template counts. Generation probabilities in a later analysis came from a VDJ recombination model fitted to out-of-frame rearrangements, and those results were checked against IGoR. Hypergeometric tests were used in a later analysis to score TCR-TCR, TCR-HLA and TCR-CMV co-occurrence, with a repertoire-size bias correction applied to the TCR pairs. In a later analysis, false discovery rates were estimated by permuting HLA or CMV assignments 20 times. A later analysis grouped co-occurring TCRs with DBSCAN, adding TCRdist sequence similarity when clustering within HLA-allele-positive subsets. Repertoires with fewer than 30,000 or more than 120,000 public chains, plus five repertoires with anomalous nucleotide sharing, were excluded from co-occurrence clustering. TCRdb took this table from immuneACCESS and kept in-frame rearrangements with V and J called. Such tables lack part of the clones; where checked against another copy, unresolved V genes explain under half of the gap, and the rest is unexplained. V, J and clone size derive from that table, while D and trimming were established from the DNA sequence. Present in this sample are 100,000 or so clones, around 15% of which were seen just once. The biggest ten clones account for about 0.8% of the sample.

Between the V and J ends, shortened by 1 base and 3 bases respectively, the junction contains 9 bases. The CDR3 sequence holds 15 residues, the cysteine and phenylalanine included. Only CDR3 DNA remains: 45 bases, in frame from the first base. From the germline V gene, CDR1 is SGHVS and CDR2 is FNYEAQ. Sequences were obtained from PBMCs. The sequence derives from a female donor in good health and CMV-seronegative. The chain is made from TRBV7-6 and TRBJ2-2; the D gene is not confidently resolved. The CDR3 reads CASSLVPSHTGELFF. The base sequence is TGTGCCAGCAGCTTAGTTCCGAGCCACACCGGGGAGCTGTTTTTT.